What follows are 32 T cell receptor beta chains derived from one specimen sequenced in a study of CD8+CD57+ T cells in acquired aplastic anemia. Genomic DNA acted as the template from which TCR beta VDJ combination and CDR3 sequence profiling were carried out. Using its own MiXCR run on the reads, TCRdb lists one record per CDR3 protein. Among 200,000 to 250,000 distinct CDR3 sequences listed, about 60% were seen once. Patients chosen for sequencing had shown CD8+CD57+ cell expansion by flow cytometry. The sequenced sample was sorted CD4+, CD8+, or CD8+CD57+ T cells (not recorded which) from PBMCs. The receptors derive from a human donor with aplastic anemia.

J is TRBJ2-5 and V is TRBV20-1; a possible D gene is TRBD1 (5 bases). This CDR3 comprises 15 residues. In germline, CDR1 is DFQATT, CDR2 SNEGSKA (reference sequence). The V gene lost 6 bases and the J gene lost 5 bases, with 22 bases spanning the gap. The CDR3 bases are TGCAGTGCGCCCCTCTTTGGACAATCATGGGAGACCCAGTACTTC. Its protein is CSAPLFGQSWETQYF.

The sample holds a few counts of this clonotype. The chain combines TRBV2 with TRBJ1-1, with a weak D call TRBD1 (5 bases). The CDR3 loop spans 13 amino acids. Between the trimmed V and J ends, which lost 6 bases and 4 bases, there was a span of 12 bases. Germline V lookup: CDR1 SNHLY, CDR2 FYNNEI. CDR3 residues: CASRKGSATEAFF. CDR3 nucleotide sequence: TGTGCCAGCAGGAAGGGGTCGGCCACTGAAGCTTTCTTT. Combining the CDR3 with reference TRBV2 and TRBJ1-1 gives the whole variable domain EPEVTQTPSHQVTQMGQEVILRCVPISNHLYFYWYRQILGQKVEFLVSFYNNEISEKSEIFDDQFSVERPDGSNFTLKIRSTKLEDSAMYFCASRKGSATEAFFGQGTRLTVV.

The chain is built from TRBV24-1 and TRBJ1-6; D gene unclear. The CDR3 has 10 residues. The ends were cut back, 6 bases at V and 14 bases at J, with 7 bases in the middle. CDR1 and CDR2 from the germline V gene are KGHDR and SFDVKD. CDR3 nucleotides: TGTGCCACCAGTCAGATAACCCTCCACTTT. This codes for CATSQITLHF.

The chain recombines TRBV29-1 with TRBJ2-7; 8 positions match TRBD2. The ends lost 0 bases at V and 0 bases at J; junction bases unmatched: 4. Germline V gene data show CDR1 as SQVTM and CDR2 as ANQGSEA. CDR3 length equals 15 residues. The CDR3 reads CSVEDWSGSSYEQYF. DNA of the CDR3: TGCAGCGTTGAAGATTGGAGCGGGAGCTCCTACGAGCAGTACTTC.

CDR3 sequence: CATSDLGTGDFTEAFF. As DNA, the CDR3 is TGTGCCACCAGTGACCTCGGGACAGGGGATTTCACTGAAGCTTTCTTT. This rearrangement joins TRBV24-1 to TRBJ1-1; 10 bases are shared with TRBD1. The CDR3 sequence is 16 residues long. Germline CDR1 reads KGHDR; CDR2 reads SFDVKD. Trimming at V came to 4 bases and at J to 4 bases, leaving 8 bases not matched to a gene.

Concerning this clonotype: A read error may account for a junction end that differs from germline. The V call is TRBV9, the J call TRBJ2-7, with a possible D match to TRBD1 (5 bases). This CDR3 spans 14 amino acids. Germline values: CDR1 SGDLS, CDR2 YYNGEE. CDR3 sequence: CASSVEGRVSEQCF. The DNA for the CDR3 is TGTGCCAGCAGCGTAGAAGGCAGGGTGAGCGAGCAGTGCTTC. Full variable domain (rest looked up from reference TRBV9 and TRBJ2-7): DSGVTQTPKHLITATGQRVTLRCSPRSGDLSVYWYQQSLDQGLQFLIQYYNGEERAKGNILERFSAQQFPDLHSELNLSSLELGDSALYFCASSVEGRVSEQCFGPGTRLTVT.

The chain uses TRBV7-2 and TRBJ2-7; D gene ambiguous. The CDR3 covers 12 residues. V shed 5 bases and J shed 4 bases, with 9 bases lying between them. CDR1 SGHTA and CDR2 FQGNSA come from the germline V gene. The CDR3 DNA sequence: TGTGCCAGCAGCCAAGACGGTTACGAGCAGTACTTC. Amino acids: CASSQDGYEQYF.

This clonotype turned up a few times. CDR3 region: CASSPKGPDTQYF. DNA of the CDR3: TGTGCCAGCAGCCCGAAGGGTCCAGATACGCAGTATTTT. The rearrangement uses TRBV7-9 and TRBJ2-3; D call uncertain. Trimming took 5 bases from V and 4 from J, leaving 10 bases between them. Germline CDR1 and CDR2: SEHNR and FQNEAQ (reference sequence). This CDR3 contains 13 residues.

The chain has TRBV10-3 and TRBJ1-2; D unclear. V was cut by 4 bases and J by 4 bases, with 4 bases left in between. CDR3 length equals 11 residues. Germline V gene sequence: CDR1 ENHRY, CDR2 SYGVKD. The CDR3 sequence: CAISGGYGYTF. The CDR3 coding sequence is TGTGCCATCAGTGGGGGCTATGGCTACACCTTC.

This clonotype was recorded only once. The rearrangement joins TRBV9 to TRBJ2-6, with D unresolved. Germline assignment: CDR1 SGDLS and CDR2 YYNGEE. Trimming removed 5 bases from V and 0 bases from J, with 9 bases in between. The CDR3 loop spans 15 amino acids. The CDR3 loop is CASSKEPSGANVLTF. CDR3 sequence (DNA): TGTGCCAGCAGTAAGGAGCCCTCTGGGGCCAACGTCCTGACTTTC.

This clonotype was picked up a small number of times. The chain carries TRBV7-9 and TRBJ2-3; D remains ambiguous. There are 15 residues in the CDR3. Trimming removed 5 bases at V and 1 base at J, with 13 bases between. Germline CDR1 and CDR2: SEHNR and FQNEAQ (reference sequence). CDR3 DNA sequence: TGTGCCAGCAGCGCCGGCGTGGGCCGCACAGATACGCAGTATTTT. As protein: CASSAGVGRTDTQYF.

This clonotype was detected ten times or more. This sequence joins TRBV9 and TRBJ2-5; either TRBD1 or TRBD2 may fit D (5 bases each). Germline V CDR1 and CDR2: SGDLS, YYNGEE. V dropped 6 bases and J dropped 9 bases, with 24 bases sitting between them. The CDR3 runs 15 residues. CDR3 sequence: CASTPGTGPLRAQYF. The CDR3 DNA follows: TGTGCCAGCACTCCTGGGACGGGGCCCCTTAGAGCCCAGTACTTC.

With regard to this clonotype: One end of the junction is discordant with germline, which a read error may explain. V usage is TRBV7-7 and J usage is TRBJ2-3; weak D call: TRBD1 (5 bases). This CDR3 comprises 13 residues. Germline loops: CDR1 SSHAT, CDR2 FNYEAQ (reference sequence). In DNA, the CDR3 is TGTGCCAGCAGCGAACTCCGCACAGGTACGCAGTATTTT. Translation: CASSELRTGTQYF.

The V call is TRBV10-3, the J call TRBJ2-7; 8 bases map to TRBD2. V was clipped by 4 bases and J by 2 bases; unmatched bases: 4. The CDR3 contains 14 residues. Germline values: CDR1 ENHRY, CDR2 SYGVKD. In DNA, the CDR3 is TGTGCCATCAGTGCTCAGCGGGGGACCTACGAGCAGTACTTC. Translated, it gives CAISAQRGTYEQYF.

The chain links TRBV6-5 to TRBJ2-3; D may be TRBD1 or TRBD2 (5 bases each). The V and J ends lost 7 bases and 4 bases respectively, with 12 bases between them. Germline CDR1 and CDR2: MNHEY and SVGAGI. The CDR3 runs to 13 residues. CDR3 sequence (DNA): TGTGCCAGCAATCGGGACCGGCCAGATACGCAGTATTTT. Protein: CASNRDRPDTQYF.

This chain links TRBV9 with TRBJ1-1, with D possibly matching TRBD1 (6 bases). The CDR3 has 12 amino acids. Trimming pared 5 bases from V and 11 bases from J, leaving 16 bases between. The germline CDR1 and CDR2 sequences are SGDLS and YYNGEE. CDR3 DNA sequence: TGTGCCAGCAGTTTAAGGGGGTCCTGGGCTTTCTTT. Translation gives CASSLRGSWAFF.

CDR3 sequence (DNA): TGTGCCACCAGCAGAGCGGCCGGGGACGAGCAGTACTTC. Protein product: CATSRAAGDEQYF. The chain has TRBV15 and TRBJ2-7, with D possibly being TRBD2 (5 bases). CDR1 and CDR2 (germline): LNHNV, YYDKDF (reference sequence). V was cut by 1 base and J by 5 bases, with 9 bases left in between. The CDR3 contains 13 residues.

On this clonotype: The junction differs from germline at one of its ends, possibly a read error. The chain joins TRBV2 to TRBJ1-2; TRBD1 might be the D (5 bases). The CDR3 contains 14 residues. Germline values: CDR1 SNHLY, CDR2 FYNNEI. CDR3 amino acids: CTSSEAGRGYGYTF. The CDR3 DNA is TGTACCAGCAGTGAAGCGGGTAGGGGCTATGGCTACACCTTC.

The J gene is TRBJ2-2, the V gene TRBV24-1; D call uncertain. This CDR3 is 15 amino acids long. Germline CDR1 reads KGHDR; CDR2 reads SFDVKD. Trimming removed 0 bases from V and 1 base from J, with 5 bases in between. DNA of the CDR3: TGTGCCACCAGTGATTTGAACAGGAACACCGGGGAGCTGTTTTTT. This translates into CATSDLNRNTGELFF.

The count of this clonotype is one. The gene calls are TRBV10-3 and TRBJ1-2, with 8 bases lining up with TRBD1. The CDR3 is made up of 14 amino acids. Germline CDR1 is ENHRY and CDR2 is SYGVKD. The junction had 3 bases not matched to a gene; V was cut back by 1 base and J by 5 bases. The CDR3 region is CAISEFTGGYGYTF. The CDR3 coding sequence is TGTGCCATCAGTGAGTTTACAGGGGGATATGGCTACACCTTC.

A few counts support this clonotype. The chain uses TRBV28 and TRBJ1-4; no definite D call. Trimming took off 6 bases at V and 4 bases at J, with 18 bases between the two ends. The CDR3 is 16 residues long. Germline-derived CDR1 and CDR2 are MDHEN and SYDVKM. The CDR3 DNA follows: TGTGCCAGCAGGGGGTTCTGGGCCGGCCGTAATGAAAAACTGTTTTTT. Its translation is CASRGFWAGRNEKLFF.

The rearrangement joins TRBV14 to TRBJ1-1; D possibly corresponds to TRBD1 (6 bases). Germline assignment: CDR1 SGHDN and CDR2 FVKESK. The CDR3 is made up of 13 amino acids. Trimming took 3 bases from V and 7 from J, leaving 12 bases between them. The CDR3 coding sequence is TGTGCCAGCAGCCAGTTTTCCAGGGGTGAAGCTTTCTTT. Protein product: CASSQFSRGEAFF.

CDR3 nucleotides: TGCGCCAGCAGCGGACTAGCGGGGGTGTGGGAGACCCAGTACTTC. Amino acid sequence: CASSGLAGVWETQYF. The chain carries TRBV5-1 and TRBJ2-5; 13 nucleotides agree with TRBD2. The CDR3 runs 15 residues. V dropped 4 bases and J dropped 5; count of bases not matched to a gene: 5. Germline V gene sequence: CDR1 SGHRS, CDR2 YFSETQ.

The J gene is TRBJ1-2, the V gene TRBV9; TRBD1 might be the D (6 bases). The CDR3 sequence is 16 residues long. Per the germline V gene, CDR1 is SGDLS and CDR2 is YYNGEE. V dropped 3 bases and J dropped 5 bases, with 20 bases sitting between them. The CDR3 reads CASSANRQDSLYGYTF. CDR3 nucleotide sequence: TGTGCCAGCAGCGCGAATAGACAGGACTCTCTATATGGCTACACCTTC.

The chain carries TRBV11-3 and TRBJ2-3; 7 positions agree with TRBD1. Germline CDR1 reads SGHNT; CDR2 reads YENEEA. V was clipped by 1 base and J by 5 bases; unmatched bases: 9. The CDR3 is made up of 16 amino acids. The CDR3 bases are TGTGCCAGCAGCTTAGTCCAAGGGGGCCGTGGAGATACGCAGTATTTT. Amino acid sequence: CASSLVQGGRGDTQYF.

The chain uses TRBV7-9 and TRBJ1-2; no reliable D call. V gave up 3 bases and J gave up 8 bases, with 16 bases separating them. The CDR3 has 14 residues. Per the germline V gene, CDR1 is SEHNR and CDR2 is FQNEAQ (reference sequence). CDR3 DNA sequence: TGTGCCAGCAGCTTTAGTCCCAGCCTCTACGGCTACACCTTC. Translating it yields CASSFSPSLYGYTF.

The chain links TRBV9 to TRBJ2-7, with D hard to call. CDR1 and CDR2 from the germline V gene are SGDLS and YYNGEE. The CDR3 totals 14 residues. Trimming removed 0 bases at V and 4 bases at J, with 11 bases between. CDR3 sequence (DNA): TGTGCCAGCAGCGTAGAAACCTGGTCATACGAGCAGTACTTC. Amino acids: CASSVETWSYEQYF.

The V and J genes are TRBV19 and TRBJ2-3, with 13 positions matching TRBD2. The CDR3 contains 14 residues. Germline CDR1 is LNHDA and CDR2 is SQIVND (reference sequence). V gave up 4 bases and J gave up 14 bases; unmatched junction bases: 9. The CDR3 region has the DNA TGTGCCAGTAGTACCACCGGGACTAGCGGGATGGGGTATTTT. Amino acid sequence: CASSTTGTSGMGYF.

The genes are TRBV9 and TRBJ2-7; weak D call: TRBD2 (5 bases). Trimming stripped 4 bases from V and 1 base from J, with 15 bases between. Germline CDR1 reads SGDLS; CDR2 reads YYNGEE. This CDR3 has 15 amino acids. The CDR3 sequence is CASSLGPGKSYEQYF. DNA for the CDR3: TGTGCCAGCAGCTTAGGTCCGGGGAAATCCTACGAGCAGTACTTC.

This rearrangement joins TRBV25-1 to TRBJ2-7, with TRBD1 matching over 7 bases. CDR1 is MGHDK and CDR2 is SYGVNS in the germline V gene. J was trimmed by 2 bases and V by 1 base; bases with no gene match: 11. The CDR3 length is 17 residues. The CDR3 coding sequence is TGTGCCAGCAGTGAATGGAGGAATCCAGGGGGAACCTACGAGCAGTACTTC. Translating it yields CASSEWRNPGGTYEQYF.

This sequence joins TRBV20-1 and TRBJ2-7; D call uncertain. V was cut by 0 bases and J by 3 bases, with 15 bases left in between. This CDR3 comprises 15 residues. Germline lookup yields CDR1 DFQATT and CDR2 SNEGSKA (reference sequence). CDR3 sequence: CSARDMTFDYYEQYF. The CDR3 DNA reads TGCAGTGCTAGAGATATGACTTTCGATTACTACGAGCAGTACTTC.

The genes are TRBV9 and TRBJ1-2, with 12 bases that match TRBD1. TRBJ2-1 matches the DNA end more closely, so the J call is doubtful. CDR1 and CDR2 from the germline V gene are SGDLS and YYNGEE. The CDR3 has 14 amino acids. The CDR3 reads CASSAGQGANEQFF. The CDR3 nucleotides are TGTGCCAGCAGCGCGGGACAGGGGGCCAATGAGCAGTTCTTC.